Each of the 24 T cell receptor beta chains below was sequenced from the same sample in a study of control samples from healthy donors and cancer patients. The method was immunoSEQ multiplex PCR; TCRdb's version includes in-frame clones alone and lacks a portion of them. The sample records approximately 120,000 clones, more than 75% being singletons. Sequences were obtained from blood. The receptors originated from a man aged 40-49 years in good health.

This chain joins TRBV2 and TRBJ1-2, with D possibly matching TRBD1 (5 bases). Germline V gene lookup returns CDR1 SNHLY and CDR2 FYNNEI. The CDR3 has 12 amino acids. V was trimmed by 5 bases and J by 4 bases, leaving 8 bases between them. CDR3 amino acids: CASSNGGYGYTF. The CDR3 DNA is TGTGCCAGCAGTAATGGGGGCTATGGCTACACCTTC.

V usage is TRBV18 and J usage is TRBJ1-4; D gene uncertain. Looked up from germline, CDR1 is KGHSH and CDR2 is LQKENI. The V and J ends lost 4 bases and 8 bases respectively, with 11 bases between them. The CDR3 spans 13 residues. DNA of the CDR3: TGTGCCAGCTCACGAAGCCCGCAGGAAAAACTGTTTTTT. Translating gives CASSRSPQEKLFF.

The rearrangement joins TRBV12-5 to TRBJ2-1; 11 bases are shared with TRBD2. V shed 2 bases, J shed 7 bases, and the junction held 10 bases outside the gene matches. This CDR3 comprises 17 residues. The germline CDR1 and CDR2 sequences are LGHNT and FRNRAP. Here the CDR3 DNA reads TGTGCTAGTGGTTTGAACCCACTAGCGGGGGCCCGTAATGAGCAGTTCTTC. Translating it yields CASGLNPLAGARNEQFF.

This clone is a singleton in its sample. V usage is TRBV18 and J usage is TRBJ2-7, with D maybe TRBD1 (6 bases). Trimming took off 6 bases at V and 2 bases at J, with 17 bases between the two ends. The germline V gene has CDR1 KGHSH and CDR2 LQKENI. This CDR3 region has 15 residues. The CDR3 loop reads CASSPGWGQTYEQYF. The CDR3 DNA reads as TGTGCCAGCTCCCCAGGGTGGGGACAAACCTACGAGCAGTACTTC.

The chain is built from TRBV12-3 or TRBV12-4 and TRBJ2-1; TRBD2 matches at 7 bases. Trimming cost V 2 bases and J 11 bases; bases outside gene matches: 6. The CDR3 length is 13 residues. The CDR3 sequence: CASSLIRREKQFF. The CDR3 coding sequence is TGTGCCAGCAGTTTAATTCGGCGGGAGAAGCAGTTCTTC.

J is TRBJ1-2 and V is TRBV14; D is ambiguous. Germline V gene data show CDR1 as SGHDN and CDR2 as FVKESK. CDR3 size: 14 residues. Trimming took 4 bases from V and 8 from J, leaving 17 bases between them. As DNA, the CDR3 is TGTGCCAGCAGCCCGCTTAGGGTAACCGGCGGCTACACCTTC. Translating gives CASSPLRVTGGYTF.

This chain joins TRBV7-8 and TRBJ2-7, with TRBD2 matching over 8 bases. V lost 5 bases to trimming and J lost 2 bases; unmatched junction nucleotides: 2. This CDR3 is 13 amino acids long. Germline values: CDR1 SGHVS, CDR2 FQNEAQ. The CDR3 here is CASSVGLAYEQYF. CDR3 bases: TGTGCCAGCAGCGTGGGACTAGCCTACGAGCAGTACTTC.

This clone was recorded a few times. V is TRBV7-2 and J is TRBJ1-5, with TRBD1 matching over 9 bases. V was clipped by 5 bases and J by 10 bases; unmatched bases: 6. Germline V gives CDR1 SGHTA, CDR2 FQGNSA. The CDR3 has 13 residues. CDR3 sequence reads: CASSPRDRDPQHF. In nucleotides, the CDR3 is TGTGCCAGCAGCCCCCGGGACAGGGATCCCCAGCATTTT.

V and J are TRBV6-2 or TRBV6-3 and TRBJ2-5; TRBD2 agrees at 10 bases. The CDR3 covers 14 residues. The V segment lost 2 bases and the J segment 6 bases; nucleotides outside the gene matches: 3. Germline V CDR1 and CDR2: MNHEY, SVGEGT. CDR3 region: CASSYSGGAQTQYF. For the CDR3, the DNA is TGTGCCAGCAGTTACAGCGGGGGGGCGCAGACCCAGTACTTC.

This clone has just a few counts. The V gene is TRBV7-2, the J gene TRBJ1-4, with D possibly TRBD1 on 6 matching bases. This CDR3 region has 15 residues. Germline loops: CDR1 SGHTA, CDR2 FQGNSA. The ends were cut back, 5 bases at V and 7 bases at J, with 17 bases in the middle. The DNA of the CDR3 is TGTGCCAGCAGCCCCGTCGGGGGCGGGAGTGAAAAACTGTTTTTT. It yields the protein CASSPVGGGSEKLFF.

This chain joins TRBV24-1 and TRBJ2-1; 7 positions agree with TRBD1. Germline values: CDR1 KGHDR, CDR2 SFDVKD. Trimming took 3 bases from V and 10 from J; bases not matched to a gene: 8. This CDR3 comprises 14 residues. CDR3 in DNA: TGTGCCACCAGTGATCAACAGGGGATCAGGGAGCAGTTCTTC. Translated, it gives CATSDQQGIREQFF.

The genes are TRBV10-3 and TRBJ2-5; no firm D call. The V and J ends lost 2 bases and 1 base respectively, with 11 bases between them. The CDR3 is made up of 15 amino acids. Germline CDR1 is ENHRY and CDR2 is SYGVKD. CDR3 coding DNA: TGTGCCATCAGTGAGCAGAAGGGCAGCCAAGAGACCCAGTACTTC. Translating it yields CAISEQKGSQETQYF.

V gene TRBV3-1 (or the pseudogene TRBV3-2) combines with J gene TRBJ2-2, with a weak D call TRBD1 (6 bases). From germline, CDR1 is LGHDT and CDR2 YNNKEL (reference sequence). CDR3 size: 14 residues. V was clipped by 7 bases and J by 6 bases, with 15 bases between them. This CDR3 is CASTALQGSGELFF. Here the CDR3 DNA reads TGTGCCAGCACCGCACTACAGGGATCCGGGGAGCTGTTTTTT.

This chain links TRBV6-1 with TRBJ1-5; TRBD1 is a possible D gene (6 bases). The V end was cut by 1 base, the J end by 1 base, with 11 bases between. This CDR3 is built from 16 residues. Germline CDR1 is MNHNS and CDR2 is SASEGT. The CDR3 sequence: CASSEEGGLSNQPQHF. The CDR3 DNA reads TGTGCCAGCAGTGAAGAAGGGGGGTTGAGCAATCAGCCCCAGCATTTT.

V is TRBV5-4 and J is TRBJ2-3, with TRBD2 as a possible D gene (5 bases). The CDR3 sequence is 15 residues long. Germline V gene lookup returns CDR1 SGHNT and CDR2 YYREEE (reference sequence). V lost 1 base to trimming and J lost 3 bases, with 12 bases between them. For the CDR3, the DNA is TGTGCCAGCAGCTTGAGCCTAGCTGGGACAGATACGCAGTATTTT. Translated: CASSLSLAGTDTQYF.

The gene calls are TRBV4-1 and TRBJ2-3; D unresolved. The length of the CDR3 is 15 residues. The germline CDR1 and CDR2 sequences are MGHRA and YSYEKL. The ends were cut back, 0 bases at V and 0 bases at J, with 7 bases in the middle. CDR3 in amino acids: CASSQDELSTDTQYF. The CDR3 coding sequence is TGCGCCAGCAGCCAAGATGAACTTAGCACAGATACGCAGTATTTT.

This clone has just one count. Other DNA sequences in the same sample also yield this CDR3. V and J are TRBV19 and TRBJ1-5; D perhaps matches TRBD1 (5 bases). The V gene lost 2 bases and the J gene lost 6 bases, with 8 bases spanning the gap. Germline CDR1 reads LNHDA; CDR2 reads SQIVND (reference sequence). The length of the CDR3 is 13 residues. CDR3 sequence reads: CASSIQGGQPQHF. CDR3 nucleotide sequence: TGTGCCAGTAGTATACAGGGAGGTCAGCCCCAGCATTTT.

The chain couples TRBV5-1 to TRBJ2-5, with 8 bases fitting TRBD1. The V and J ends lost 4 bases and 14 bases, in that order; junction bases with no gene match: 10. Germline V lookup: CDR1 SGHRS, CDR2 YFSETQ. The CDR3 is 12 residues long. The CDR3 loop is CASSDGVDRGYF. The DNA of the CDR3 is TGCGCCAGCAGCGATGGGGTTGACAGGGGATACTTC.

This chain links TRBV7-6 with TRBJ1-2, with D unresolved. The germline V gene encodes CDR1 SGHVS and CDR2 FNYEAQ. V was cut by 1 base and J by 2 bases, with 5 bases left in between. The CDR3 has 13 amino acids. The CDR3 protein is CASSLDSNYGYTF. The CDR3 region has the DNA TGTGCCAGCAGCTTAGACAGCAACTATGGCTACACCTTC. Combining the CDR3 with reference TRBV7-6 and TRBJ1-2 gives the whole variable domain GAGVSQSPRYKVTKRGQDVALRCDPISGHVSLYWYRQALGQGPEFLTYFNYEAQQDKSGLPNDRFSAERPEGSISTLTIQRTEQRDSAMYRCASSLDSNYGYTFGSGTRLTVV.

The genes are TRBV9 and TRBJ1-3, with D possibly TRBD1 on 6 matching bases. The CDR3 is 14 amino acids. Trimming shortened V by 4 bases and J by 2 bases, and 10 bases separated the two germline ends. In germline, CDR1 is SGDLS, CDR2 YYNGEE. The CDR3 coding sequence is TGTGCCAGCAGCTACACAGGGACTGGAAACACCATATATTTT. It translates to CASSYTGTGNTIYF.

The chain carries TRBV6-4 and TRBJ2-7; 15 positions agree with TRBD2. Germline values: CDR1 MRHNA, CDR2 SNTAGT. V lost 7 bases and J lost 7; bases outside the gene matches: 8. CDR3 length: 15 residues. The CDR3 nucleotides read TGTGCCAGCACCGAAGGACTAGCGGGGGGGCAGGAGCAGTACTTC. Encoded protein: CASTEGLAGGQEQYF.

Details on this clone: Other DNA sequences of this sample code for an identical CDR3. The DNA of the CDR3 is TGTGCCAGCAGTGATAGGGGGAACACCGGGGAGCTGTTTTTT. It yields the protein CASSDRGNTGELFF. The rearrangement links TRBV6-4 to TRBJ2-2; D is perhaps TRBD1 (5 bases). The CDR3 is made up of 14 amino acids. CDR1 and CDR2 from the germline V gene are MRHNA and SNTAGT. The V end was cut by 3 bases, the J end by 1 base, with 6 bases between.

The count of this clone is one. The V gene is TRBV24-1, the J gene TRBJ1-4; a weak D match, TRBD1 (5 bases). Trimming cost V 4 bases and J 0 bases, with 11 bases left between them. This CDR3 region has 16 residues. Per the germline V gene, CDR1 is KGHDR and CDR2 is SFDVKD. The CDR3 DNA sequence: TGTGCCACCAGTGACGCCACGACAGCAACTAATGAAAAACTGTTTTTT. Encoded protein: CATSDATTATNEKLFF.

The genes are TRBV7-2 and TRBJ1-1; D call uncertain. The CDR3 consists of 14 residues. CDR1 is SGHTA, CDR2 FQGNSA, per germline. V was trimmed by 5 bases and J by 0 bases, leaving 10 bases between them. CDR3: CASSINQVNTEAFF. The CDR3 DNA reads TGTGCCAGCAGCATCAATCAGGTGAACACTGAAGCTTTCTTT.